The 23 T cell receptor beta chains below come from one sample, sequenced in a study of T-cell memory formation after mild COVID-19. Each CDR3 protein gets one entry after TCRdb re-called the 5' RACE reads with MiXCR. The sample comprises fewer than 450,000 distinct CDR3 sequences, approximately 24% of which are singletons, and 8.8% rests with the top ten. The sample consisted of PBMCs or a T cell subset sorted from them (not recorded which). The receptors come from an adult woman who had mild COVID-19 (a few samples of this study predate the infection). Cell type and time point are not known.

This clonotype was recorded many times. The V call is TRBV20-1, the J call TRBJ1-1, with 9 bases lining up with TRBD1. From germline, CDR1 is DFQATT and CDR2 SNEGSKA (reference sequence). V shed 7 bases and J 11 bases; nucleotides not matched to a gene: 14. The length of the CDR3 is 13 residues. The CDR3 DNA reads as TGCAGTGGTGGTGTACCGGGACAGGGTGTCGCTTTCTTT. It encodes CSGGVPGQGVAFF.

This rearrangement joins TRBV20-1 to TRBJ2-3, with TRBD2 matching over 9 bases. This CDR3 has 16 residues. Germline CDR1 and CDR2: DFQATT and SNEGSKA (reference sequence). After removal of 0 bases from V and 0 bases from J, the junction contained 4 bases not matched to a gene. CDR3 DNA: TGCAGTGCTAGAGATTCGCTAGCGGGAAGCACAGATACGCAGTATTTT. This codes for CSARDSLAGSTDTQYF.

The chain uses TRBV29-1 and TRBJ1-2, with D uncertain. V dropped 3 bases and J dropped 2 bases, with 16 bases sitting between them. CDR3 length: 15 amino acids. Germline V gene lookup returns CDR1 SQVTM and CDR2 ANQGSEA. The CDR3 region has the DNA TGCAGCGTTGACCCCCTAGGGTTACTCAACTATGGCTACACCTTC. Translating it yields CSVDPLGLLNYGYTF.

In this sample, this clonotype turned up a few times. This rearrangement joins TRBV29-1 to TRBJ2-1; 9 positions agree with TRBD1. The ends lost 6 bases at V and 4 bases at J; junction bases unmatched: 4. The CDR3 spans 13 residues. Per the germline V gene, CDR1 is SQVTM and CDR2 is ANQGSEA. CDR3 sequence reads: CSVRTGEYNEQFF. In nucleotides, the CDR3 is TGCAGCGTCAGGACAGGGGAATACAATGAGCAGTTCTTC.

The chain is built from TRBV12-3 or TRBV12-4 and TRBJ2-7; D is perhaps TRBD1 (6 bases). V was clipped by 6 bases and J by 3 bases, with 9 bases between them. The CDR3 has 12 amino acids. The CDR3 here is CASRGQFYEQYF. DNA of the CDR3: TGTGCCAGCAGAGGACAGTTCTACGAGCAGTACTTC.

The chain uses TRBV20-1 and TRBJ2-7; possible D gene TRBD1, 6 bases. The CDR3 spans 15 residues. Trimming left V 0 bases short and J 2 bases short, with 14 bases between. The germline V gene encodes CDR1 DFQATT and CDR2 SNEGSKA (reference sequence). CDR3 region: CSARDHGGQTYEQYF. The CDR3 coding sequence is TGCAGTGCTAGAGATCATGGGGGCCAGACCTACGAGCAGTACTTC.

This clonotype was seen only a few times. The V call is TRBV12-3 or TRBV12-4, the J call TRBJ1-1, with D possibly TRBD1 on 5 matching bases. CDR3 length equals 13 residues. V was clipped by 2 bases and J by 3 bases, with 7 bases between them. CDR3 in amino acids: CASSLLTDTEAFF. Written as DNA, the CDR3 is TGTGCCAGCAGTTTATTGACAGACACTGAAGCTTTCTTT.

The chain joins TRBV5-1 to TRBJ2-4; D gene uncertain. This CDR3 spans 13 amino acids. Trimming stripped 4 bases from V and 5 bases from J, with 10 bases between. Germline-derived CDR1 and CDR2 are SGHRS and YFSETQ. The CDR3 bases are TGCGCCAGCAGCCCCCTTAGTGAAAACATTCAGTACTTC. Its translation: CASSPLSENIQYF.

The chain employs TRBV12-3 or TRBV12-4 and TRBJ1-1, with a tentative D call TRBD1 (5 bases). The CDR3 contains 15 residues. Trimming took 4 bases from V and 4 from J, leaving 16 bases between them. The CDR3 sequence: CASSSMGGRSTEAFF. The CDR3 DNA reads TGTGCCAGCAGTTCTATGGGGGGTAGGAGCACTGAAGCTTTCTTT.

The V gene is TRBV7-3, the J gene TRBJ1-1; a weak D match, TRBD1 (5 bases). Germline V gives CDR1 SGHTA, CDR2 FQGTGA. V was trimmed by 7 bases and J by 0 bases, leaving 9 bases between them. The CDR3 totals 13 residues. CDR3 sequence reads: CASNRQLNTEAFF. For the CDR3, the DNA is TGTGCCAGCAATAGACAGCTGAACACTGAAGCTTTCTTT. Variable domain in full (rest from reference TRBV7-3 and TRBJ1-1): GAGVSQTPSNKVTEKGKYVELRCDPISGHTALYWYRQSLGQGPEFLIYFQGTGAADDSGLPNDRFFAVRPEGSVSTLKIQRTERGDSAVYLCASNRQLNTEAFFGQGTRLTVV.

The chain recombines TRBV20-1 with TRBJ2-1; D ambiguous. Germline lookup yields CDR1 DFQATT and CDR2 SNEGSKA (reference sequence). The CDR3 is made up of 13 amino acids. Trimming took off 1 base at V and 6 bases at J, with 10 bases between the two ends. CDR3 nucleotide sequence: TGCAGTGCTAGAGCAGCTACCCGCAATGAGCAGTTCTTC. Translated, it gives CSARAATRNEQFF.

This clonotype was counted between two and nine times. V gene TRBV27 combines with J gene TRBJ2-3, with a tentative D call TRBD2 (6 bases). The germline V gene has CDR1 MNHEY and CDR2 SMNVEV (reference sequence). This CDR3 has 15 residues. The V and J ends lost 4 bases and 6 bases respectively, with 17 bases between them. The chain's CDR3 is CASSSGTLAMDTQYF. Written as DNA, the CDR3 is TGTGCCAGCAGTTCCGGGACTCTGGCGATGGATACGCAGTATTTT.

The chain employs TRBV7-6 and TRBJ2-3, with D tentatively TRBD2 (5 bases). The CDR3 has 18 amino acids. The V and J ends lost 2 bases and 0 bases respectively, with 18 bases between them. Looked up from germline, CDR1 is SGHVS and CDR2 is FNYEAQ. The DNA of the CDR3 is TGTGCCAGCAGCTTATTTTTCGCTAGCCCATCTAGCACAGATACGCAGTATTTT. It yields the protein CASSLFFASPSSTDTQYF.

This clonotype came up a few times. J is TRBJ2-3 and V is TRBV7-2, with D uncertain. Trimming took 1 base from V and 0 from J, leaving 11 bases between them. Germline CDR1 is SGHTA and CDR2 is FQGNSA. The CDR3 has 16 amino acids. CDR3 loop: CASSLVSWGSTDTQYF. Written as DNA, the CDR3 is TGTGCCAGCAGCTTAGTATCTTGGGGTAGCACAGATACGCAGTATTTT.

The V gene is TRBV11-2, the J gene TRBJ2-3, with D possibly TRBD1 on 6 matching bases. V was clipped by 1 base and J by 4 bases, with 15 bases between them. The CDR3 has 16 amino acids. CDR1 and CDR2 from the germline V gene are SGHAT and FQNNGV. The CDR3 DNA is TGTGCCAGCAGCTTAGCGGGGCAGGGGCGCTCAGATACGCAGTATTTT. Amino acid sequence: CASSLAGQGRSDTQYF.

The rearrangement uses TRBV9 and TRBJ1-2, with D possibly TRBD1 on 6 matching bases. Germline V gives CDR1 SGDLS, CDR2 YYNGEE. The CDR3 extends over 15 amino acids. Trimming took off 4 bases at V and 6 bases at J, with 19 bases between the two ends. The CDR3 coding sequence is TGTGCCAGCAGCCTAGGGACAAAGGCGGCCGATGGCTACACCTTC. Translated, it gives CASSLGTKAADGYTF.

Only a few counts were recorded for this clonotype. CDR3 in amino acids: CASSLASTPGAAFF. For the CDR3, the DNA is TGTGCCAGCAGCTTAGCGAGTACCCCGGGCGCAGCTTTCTTT. This chain links TRBV7-8 with TRBJ1-1; D not certain. Germline values: CDR1 SGHVS, CDR2 FQNEAQ. The V end was cut by 0 bases, the J end by 10 bases, with 15 bases between. The CDR3 contains 14 residues.

The genes are TRBV7-6 and TRBJ2-5, with 12 bases lining up with TRBD2. The CDR3 spans 16 residues. With 5 bases clipped from V and 5 bases from J, the junction kept 9 bases outside the gene matches. The germline V gene encodes CDR1 SGHVS and CDR2 FNYEAQ. CDR3 nucleotides: TGTGCCAGCAGCCCTAAGACTAGCGGGAGAATTGAGACCCAGTACTTC. Translating gives CASSPKTSGRIETQYF.

This clonotype was seen a few times. V usage is TRBV4-2 and J usage is TRBJ2-7, with 10 bases that match TRBD2. This CDR3 comprises 16 residues. V lost 4 bases to trimming and J lost 4 bases; unmatched junction nucleotides: 10. The germline gives CDR1 LGHNA, CDR2 YNFKEQ. CDR3 in DNA: TGTGCCAGCAGCCGTAGCGGGAGGTCCCTTGGGTACGAGCAGTACTTC. Translated: CASSRSGRSLGYEQYF.

The rearrangement links TRBV3-1 to TRBJ2-7; TRBD1 agrees at 7 bases. The J segment lost 0 bases and the V segment lost 3 bases, leaving 2 bases of the junction unmatched. The germline gives CDR1 LGHDT, CDR2 YNNKEL (reference sequence). CDR3 length: 14 amino acids. DNA of the CDR3: TGTGCCAGCAGCCAGAGACAGGGCTCCTACGAGCAGTACTTC. Protein product: CASSQRQGSYEQYF.

This chain joins TRBV4-3 and TRBJ2-3, with 10 bases identical to TRBD2. CDR3 length: 16 amino acids. After removal of 2 bases from V and 3 bases from J, the junction contained 5 bases not matched to a gene. CDR1 is LGHNA, CDR2 YSLEER, per germline. DNA for the CDR3: TGCGCCAGCAGCCAATTCACTAGCGGGACAACAGATACGCAGTATTTT. Translation gives CASSQFTSGTTDTQYF.

This clonotype was detected a few times. This chain links TRBV7-6 with TRBJ2-3, with TRBD2 matching over 11 bases. V lost 3 bases, J lost 0 bases, and 14 bases stayed unmatched. Germline CDR1 and CDR2: SGHVS and FNYEAQ. CDR3 length: 20 residues. CDR3 coding DNA: TGTGCCAGCAGCTTTCCTGAACGTAGCGGGAGGGCCGGGAGCACAGATACGCAGTATTTT. It encodes CASSFPERSGRAGSTDTQYF.

This clonotype was counted between two and nine times. The chain combines TRBV4-1 with TRBJ2-3; 7 nucleotides align to TRBD2. The junction had 5 bases not matched to a gene; V was cut back by 3 bases and J by 2 bases. Per germline, CDR1 MGHRA and CDR2 YSYEKL. This CDR3 is built from 15 residues. The CDR3 is CASSQTSPSTDTQYF. CDR3 DNA sequence: TGCGCCAGCAGCCAGACTAGCCCGTCCACAGATACGCAGTATTTT.